The 14 T cell receptor beta chains presented below share a single source sample, sequenced in a study of cytomegalovirus exposure and HLA in healthy donors. PCR primers comprised 60 Vbeta and 13 Jbeta primers. Assay: immunoSEQ multiplex PCR; the TCRdb copy retains only in-frame clones and omits some. The sample holds 160,000 or so clones, roughly 83% seen once. Sequenced input: PBMCs. These receptors originate from a woman aged 18-29 years in good health and CMV-seronegative.

This clone has a single count. The rearrangement links TRBV5-1 to TRBJ2-5; TRBD1 agrees at 9 bases. V was pared by 0 bases and J by 2 bases, with 5 bases of the junction left unmatched. Germline V gene sequence: CDR1 SGHRS, CDR2 YFSETQ. CDR3 length equals 16 residues. In DNA form, the CDR3 reads TGCGCCAGCAGCTTGGGACAGGGGGTAGGACAAGAGACCCAGTACTTC. This codes for CASSLGQGVGQETQYF.

CDR3 bases: TGTGCCAGCAGCGATAGACAGATCCTAGCCAAAAACATTCAGTACTTC. This sequence encodes CASSDRQILAKNIQYF. The chain links TRBV13 to TRBJ2-4, with D maybe TRBD1 (5 bases). The CDR3 spans 16 residues. Germline V lookup: CDR1 PRHDT, CDR2 FYEKMQ (reference sequence). With 5 bases removed from V and 0 bases from J, the gap between germline ends came to 14 bases.

This clone was observed a few times. The rearrangement links TRBV19 to TRBJ1-2, with 10 bases identical to TRBD1. The CDR3 sequence is 13 residues long. The germline gives CDR1 LNHDA, CDR2 SQIVND (reference sequence). Trimming removed 3 bases from V and 13 bases from J; junction bases left unmatched: 8. The CDR3 here is CASSIGDRGRSTF. In DNA, the CDR3 is TGTGCCAGTAGTATTGGGGACAGGGGCAGGAGCACCTTC.

This clone was counted once. The V call is TRBV11-2, the J call TRBJ2-3; possibly TRBD2 for D (6 bases). Germline V gene lookup returns CDR1 SGHAT and CDR2 FQNNGV. CDR3 length equals 17 residues. V lost 3 bases and J 7 bases, leaving 23 bases between the germline ends. CDR3 coding DNA: TGTGCCAGCAGCTTGCTTGTTAGTGGGGAGGTTTTGTATACGCAGTATTTT. Translating it yields CASSLLVSGEVLYTQYF.

The chain employs TRBV7-9 and TRBJ1-2; D may be TRBD1 (6 bases). Germline-derived CDR1 and CDR2 are SEHNR and FQNEAQ (reference sequence). V lost 4 bases to trimming and J lost 2 bases, with 17 bases between them. The CDR3 spans 16 residues. The CDR3 DNA reads as TGTGCCAGCAGCTCACAGGGCGAGTTTATGAACTATGGCTACACCTTC. It codes for CASSSQGEFMNYGYTF. Full variable domain (remainder filled in from reference TRBV7-9 and TRBJ1-2): DTGVSQNPRHKITKRGQNVTFRCDPISEHNRLYWYRQTLGQGPEFLTYFQNEAQLEKSRLLSDRFSAERPKGSFSTLEIQRTEQGDSAMYLCASSSQGEFMNYGYTFGSGTRLTVV.

This clone was counted a single time. The gene calls are TRBV27 and TRBJ2-5; no firm D call. The CDR3 length is 13 residues. The germline CDR1 and CDR2 sequences are MNHEY and SMNVEV (reference sequence). The ends were cut back, 5 bases at V and 5 bases at J, with 12 bases in the middle. CDR3 nucleotides: TGTGCCAGCAGTCGCTATCGAGTGGAGACCCAGTACTTC. Residues: CASSRYRVETQYF.

The chain employs TRBV7-6 and TRBJ1-5; D may be TRBD1 (5 bases). CDR1 is SGHVS, CDR2 FNYEAQ, per germline. Trimming took off 2 bases at V and 2 bases at J, with 7 bases between the two ends. This CDR3 is built from 14 residues. Here the CDR3 DNA reads TGTGCCAGCAGCTTACAGGGTGGCAATCAGCCCCAGCATTTT. This codes for CASSLQGGNQPQHF.

The chain is built from TRBV2 and TRBJ2-7; 8 bases agree with TRBD1. V was clipped by 6 bases and J by 4 bases; unmatched bases: 8. The CDR3 covers 14 residues. Germline lookup yields CDR1 SNHLY and CDR2 FYNNEI. This CDR3 reads CASRVGQGLYEQYF. The CDR3, as DNA: TGTGCCAGCAGAGTCGGACAGGGATTATACGAGCAGTACTTC.

This clone was seen only once. The chain carries TRBV4-1 and TRBJ2-7; maybe TRBD1 (5 bases). This CDR3 region has 14 residues. The V gene lost 0 bases and the J gene lost 4 bases, with 10 bases spanning the gap. Germline-derived CDR1 and CDR2 are MGHRA and YSYEKL. CDR3: CASSQEAGPYEQYF. The CDR3 nucleotides are TGCGCCAGCAGCCAAGAGGCAGGGCCTTACGAGCAGTACTTC.

The chain links TRBV14 to TRBJ2-7; D gene unclear. The CDR3 has 12 amino acids. The germline CDR1 and CDR2 sequences are SGHDN and FVKESK. V was trimmed by 0 bases and J by 5 bases, leaving 5 bases between them. The CDR3 DNA reads TGTGCCAGCAGCCAAGAAAGAGACGAGCAGTACTTC. Its protein is CASSQERDEQYF.

The genes are TRBV18 and TRBJ1-2, with 8 nucleotides matching TRBD1. Trimming took 0 bases from V and 6 from J; bases not matched to a gene: 9. This CDR3 is built from 16 residues. Germline V gene sequence: CDR1 KGHSH, CDR2 LQKENI. Here the CDR3 reads CASSPPSGGEFNGYTF. DNA of the CDR3: TGTGCCAGCTCACCACCGTCAGGGGGCGAATTCAATGGCTACACCTTC.

V and J are TRBV28 and TRBJ2-7, with D maybe TRBD1 (5 bases). The CDR3 is 15 amino acids. Trimming pared 3 bases from V and 0 bases from J, leaving 12 bases between. CDR1 is MDHEN, CDR2 SYDVKM, per germline. CDR3 sequence: CASSLTQGNSYEQYF. The CDR3 DNA reads TGTGCCAGCAGTTTGACGCAGGGAAACTCCTACGAGCAGTACTTC.

The chain links TRBV27 to TRBJ1-3; D gene uncertain. Germline CDR1 is MNHEY and CDR2 is SMNVEV (reference sequence). The CDR3 runs 14 residues. V was clipped by 6 bases and J by 0 bases, with 9 bases between them. The CDR3 here is CASRRNLSGNTIYF. Written as DNA, the CDR3 is TGTGCCAGCAGGAGGAATCTCTCTGGAAACACCATATATTTT.

The chain combines TRBV7-7 with TRBJ2-5, with a tentative D call TRBD2 (6 bases). V was shortened by 0 bases and J by 2 bases, with 10 bases between the two germline ends. Germline loops: CDR1 SSHAT, CDR2 FNYEAQ (reference sequence). The CDR3 consists of 15 residues. CDR3 in DNA: TGTGCCAGCAGCTTAGCGCCGGGGGAGCAAGAGACCCAGTACTTC. Protein: CASSLAPGEQETQYF.